This T cell receptor beta chain was found in a study of Graves' ophthalmopathy and Graves' hyperthyroidism (dated by TCRdb to 2017 to 2018). A note on the overall study: Peripheral blood was collected before any treatment was given, at the time of initial diagnosis. To explore V-J signatures that distinguish ophthalmopathy from hyperthyroidism, a discovery set of more than 90 patients was enrolled, made up of some 41 with ophthalmopathy and some 60 with stable hyperthyroidism. Following sample collection, hyperthyroidism patients were given methimazole at a starting dose of 30 mg daily, and ophthalmopathy patients were given high-dose intravenous methylprednisolone. In total, 135 blood samples were TCR-sequenced: approximately 42 ophthalmopathy, some 75 hyperthyroidism and roughly 17 hyperthyroidism-to-ophthalmopathy patients. T-cell repertoires of thyroid tissue and blood were compared in several hyperthyroidism patients. TCR beta repertoire signatures were used to distinguish Graves' ophthalmopathy from Graves' hyperthyroidism and to predict progression to ophthalmopathy. For independent validation, a separate cohort was made up of approximately 19 hyperthyroidism patients plus 17 patients who later progressed from hyperthyroidism to ophthalmopathy.

CDR3 length: 14 amino acids, cysteine to phenylalanine. Only the CDR3 portion is preserved as DNA: 42 bases, with reading frame beginning at the first base. Per the germline V gene (reference sequence), DFQATT is the CDR1 and SNEGSKA is the CDR2. V is shortened by 0 bases, J by 4 bases, and the region joining them spans 12 bases. Only a few counts were recorded for this clonotype. What antigen it recognizes has not been identified. No base-level quality is on record; no much larger clone is a single base apart. Overall study outcomes, separate from this receptor: Most expanded thyroid clonotypes with a frequency above 0.001 also appeared in blood, which suggests that blood repertoires may reflect the immune response in the thyroid. Ophthalmopathy was separated from stable hyperthyroidism by the 13-signature model with roughly 88% sensitivity and around 81% specificity in cross-validation and with 80%/75% in the test set. In validation, the model predicted ophthalmopathy progression with about 64% sensitivity and roughly 72% specificity; roughly 12 predicted patients were CT-confirmed with GO in a median of approximately 6.5 months. No statistical method was used to set the sample size in advance, and the investigators knew which group each participant was assigned to.

Patients with ophthalmopathy had moderately to severely active disease, with a Clinical Activity Score of 3 or more, a NOSPECS grade of 4 or more, and a disease duration of less than 3 months. Patients with other autoimmune diseases, uncontrolled infections, pregnancy or lactation were excluded from the study. Diagnosis relied on clinical symptoms, serum thyroxine, TRAb, thyroid ultrasound and orbital computed tomography. Using Ficoll-Paque density gradient centrifugation, PBMCs were isolated from approximately 11 ml of fresh peripheral blood. Total RNA was extracted with Trizol reagent and quality-checked on an Agilent 2100 Bioanalyzer. For repertoire sequencing, the TCR beta CDR3 regions were amplified from RNA transcripts. HTBI primers and the Qiagen OneStep RT-PCR kit were used in a first-round RT-PCR, which was followed by a second-round multiplex PCR, size selection and purification. Libraries were sequenced paired-end with 100 bp reads on an Illumina HiSeq2000. As for the original processing: SOAPnuke was used for read processing, and reads with adapters, uncalled bases, a mean Phred below 15, or no exact constant-primer or identifier match were discarded. High-quality paired reads were merged with COPE v1.2.5. Each unique nucleotide sequence was defined as a clonotype, and clonotypes were aligned to IMGT TRB V, D and J references with MiTCR v1.1. The analysis was limited to V-J combinations with a frequency above 0.0001, which together covered 99.2% of repertoires. For each V-J combination, a TCR clonal expansion and chaos score was defined as the ratio of F50 clonal expansion to chaos observed in the TCRdist matrix. Welch's t-statistics and random forest were used to narrow the features down to more than 10 V-J combinations, which were then fed into a naive Bayes classifier. Thyroid-blood repertoire similarity was quantified with the Morisita-Horn index. TCRdb trimmed public reads at Q25 via fastp, called clones via MiXCR and kept in-frame beta chains. Identical CDR3 proteins give one entry, which carries the most common genes and DNA. The V and J calls and clone size come from TCRdb's table, not from the authors' own analysis. Present in this sample are hundreds of thousands of distinct CDR3 sequences, about 38% of which were seen just once. The top ten clones comprise 3% to 4% of the sample.

Sequenced input: peripheral blood. The receptor chain draws on TRBV20-1 and TRBJ1-1; the D gene is perhaps TRBD1, on 5 matching bases. The TCR was taken from an adult man with Graves' ophthalmopathy. The nucleotide sequence is TGCAGTGCTAGAGATGTTAGGGGCAGCACTGAAGCTTTCTTT. Its coded protein is CSARDVRGSTEAFF.